Shown below are 2 T cell receptor beta chains from a single sample sequenced in a study of cytomegalovirus exposure and HLA in healthy donors. Primers for the PCR totalled 60 Vbeta and 13 Jbeta. Sequencing used immunoSEQ multiplex PCR; TCRdb keeps in-frame clones, though not all of them. The data hold about 180,000 clones, with 77% observed a single time. Sample: PBMCs. All receptors come from a man aged 18 to 29 in good health and CMV-seronegative.

This clone was found a few times. In DNA form, the CDR3 reads TGCGCCAGCAGCCCGGCACTCTGGGGACTAGCGGGAAGCACAGATACGCAGTATTTT. Translating gives CASSPALWGLAGSTDTQYF. V usage is TRBV4-3 and J usage is TRBJ2-3; the match to TRBD2 covers 13 bases. V lost 4 bases to trimming and J lost 0 bases; unmatched junction nucleotides: 10. The CDR3 is 19 residues long. Germline CDR1 reads LGHNA; CDR2 reads YSLEER.

J is TRBJ1-5 and V is TRBV11-2; D is ambiguous. Per germline, CDR1 SGHAT and CDR2 FQNNGV. Trimming stripped 4 bases from V and 7 bases from J, with 8 bases between. The CDR3 has 12 residues. This chain's CDR3 is CASSSLGQPQHF. The CDR3 DNA reads as TGTGCCAGCAGCTCGCTAGGACAGCCCCAGCATTTT.